Below, one TCR beta chain is given with its context. Its antigen is unidentified. This entry comes from a study of shared clonotypes between healthy human individuals. Findings and caveats of the study: Relative to their counterparts shared across all four donors, non-shared clonotypes exhibited diminished generation probabilities. When naive CD4 clonotypes were compared across a few donors, around 5% were shared.

Execution of the assay was at deep level. Libraries were prepared by immunoSEQ multiplex PCR; TCRdb keeps only in-frame clonotypes and omits some of them. In the table there are 2 million to 2.5 million clones, roughly 93% of which are singletons. Deletions cut 5 bases from V and 0 bases from J, with 15 bases between. CDR1 is SGHRS, CDR2 YFSETQ, per germline. This CDR3 has 16 residues. The sequence was collected from a man aged 18 to 29 in good health. Some clones in this sample may be carry-over from other donors' samples. The V gene is TRBV5-1, the J gene TRBJ2-1; tentatively, D is TRBD2 (7 bases). The sequencing input was naive CD4+ T cells from PBMCs. The subset here: CD45RA+ positively selected. The CDR3 DNA follows: TGCGCCAGCAGTAGGGGGGGCCGGGGCTCCTACAATGAGCAGTTCTTC. This translates into CASSRGGRGSYNEQFF.